This T cell receptor beta chain was sequenced during a study of cytomegalovirus exposure and HLA in healthy donors. Overall study findings and caveats: Some public TCRs appeared in many individuals, while most sequences were rare. Earlier analysis yielded a pattern in which most TCR beta V segments were productive about 87% or about 30% of the time. Sequencing likely generated an artifact that appeared as a cluster of highly shared sequence variants.

Looked up from germline, CDR1 is ENHRY and CDR2 is SYGVKD. The CDR3 sequence is 13 residues long. V gave up 7 bases and J gave up 1 base, with 10 bases separating them. About this clone itself: Its target is not known.

13 Jbeta primers and 60 Vbeta primers were used for the PCR. TCRdb keeps only in-frame clones here, not all; method: immunoSEQ multiplex PCR. The data hold 54,000 or so clones, with about 71% observed a single time. The sequence derives from an older woman in good health and CMV-seropositive. The source material was PBMCs. This chain links TRBV10-3 with TRBJ1-1; no clear D. CDR3 in amino acids: CAINAGTNTEAFF. The CDR3 region has the DNA TGTGCCATCAACGCGGGTACGAACACTGAAGCTTTCTTT.